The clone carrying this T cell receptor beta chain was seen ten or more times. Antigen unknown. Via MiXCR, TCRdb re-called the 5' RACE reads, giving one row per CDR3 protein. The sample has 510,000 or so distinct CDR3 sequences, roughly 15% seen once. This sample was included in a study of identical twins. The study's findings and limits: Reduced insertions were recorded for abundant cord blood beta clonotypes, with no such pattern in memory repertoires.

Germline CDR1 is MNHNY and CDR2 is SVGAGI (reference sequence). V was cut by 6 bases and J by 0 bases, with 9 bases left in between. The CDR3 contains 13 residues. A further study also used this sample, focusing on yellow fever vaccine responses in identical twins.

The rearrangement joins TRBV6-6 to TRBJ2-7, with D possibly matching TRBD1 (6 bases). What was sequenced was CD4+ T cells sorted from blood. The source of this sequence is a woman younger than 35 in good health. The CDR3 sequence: CASRTGNSYEQYF. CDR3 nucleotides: TGTGCCAGCAGGACAGGAAACTCCTACGAGCAGTACTTC.